What follows are 8 T cell receptor beta chains derived from one specimen sequenced in a study of T cell responses to AZD1222 COVID-19 vaccine. TCRdb keeps only in-frame clones here, not all; method: immunoSEQ multiplex PCR. The table has approximately 160,000 clones, 93% seen once. Here the sequenced sample was peripheral blood, taken on day 0 of AZD1222 vaccination. The source of these receptors is an adult in good health.

The genes are TRBV5-1 and TRBJ1-1; D gene ambiguous. Looked up from germline, CDR1 is SGHRS and CDR2 is YFSETQ. V shed 1 base and J shed 2 bases, with 15 bases lying between them. CDR3 length: 16 residues. The CDR3 DNA reads TGCGCCAGCAGCTTGACCCTCCCCGGGAGTAACACTGAAGCTTTCTTT. This encodes CASSLTLPGSNTEAFF.

The chain combines TRBV11-3 with TRBJ2-7; no clear D. Trimming removed 2 bases at V and 2 bases at J, with 7 bases between. The germline V gene encodes CDR1 SGHNT and CDR2 YENEEA. CDR3 size: 13 residues. As DNA, the CDR3 is TGTGCCAGCAGCTTAAGGACGCCCTACGAGCAGTACTTC. This encodes CASSLRTPYEQYF.

The rearrangement links TRBV9 to TRBJ1-3; no clear D. V was cut by 0 bases and J by 0 bases, with 13 bases left in between. Germline values: CDR1 SGDLS, CDR2 YYNGEE. The CDR3 sequence is 17 residues long. The CDR3 nucleotides read TGTGCCAGCAGCGTAGAAATGTGGGTCAACTCTGGAAACACCATATATTTT. Translated, it gives CASSVEMWVNSGNTIYF.

The V and J genes are TRBV7-9 and TRBJ2-1; 10 nucleotides line up with TRBD1. Germline CDR1 is SEHNR and CDR2 is FQNEAQ (reference sequence). After removal of 5 bases from V and 8 bases from J, the junction contained 9 bases not matched to a gene. The CDR3 is made up of 15 amino acids. CDR3 protein: CASSLRQGAGHEQFF. The CDR3 DNA reads as TGTGCCAGCAGCCTCAGACAGGGGGCCGGACATGAGCAGTTCTTC.

The chain uses TRBV7-8 and TRBJ1-2; D ambiguous. The CDR3 sequence is 14 residues long. From germline, CDR1 is SGHVS and CDR2 FQNEAQ. V was cut by 5 bases and J by 1 base, with 11 bases left in between. CDR3 sequence reads: CASSPLDRNYGYTF. Here the CDR3 DNA reads TGTGCCAGCAGCCCTCTCGACCGTAACTATGGCTACACCTTC.

The V gene is TRBV4-2, the J gene TRBJ2-1; TRBD2 agrees at 8 bases. The V segment lost 0 bases and the J segment 0 bases; nucleotides outside the gene matches: 1. The CDR3 covers 16 residues. From germline, CDR1 is LGHNA and CDR2 YNFKEQ. CDR3 DNA sequence: TGTGCCAGCAGCCAAGAAAGCGGGGGCTCCTACAATGAGCAGTTCTTC. This translates into CASSQESGGSYNEQFF.

CDR3 sequence (DNA): TGTGCCAGCAGTCCCCATATGAACACTGAAGCTTTCTTT. Protein: CASSPHMNTEAFF. The chain has TRBV11-2 and TRBJ1-1; D is uncertain. V dropped 6 bases and J dropped 0 bases, with 8 bases sitting between them. CDR3 length: 13 amino acids. CDR1 is SGHAT and CDR2 is FQNNGV in the germline V gene.

The genes are TRBV5-4 and TRBJ2-3, with a tentative D call TRBD2 (5 bases). V dropped 6 bases and J dropped 3 bases, with 14 bases sitting between them. Per the germline V gene, CDR1 is SGHNT and CDR2 is YYREEE (reference sequence). The CDR3 has 14 amino acids. The CDR3 is CASTRTVDTDTQYF. CDR3 in DNA: TGTGCCAGCACCAGGACTGTTGATACAGATACGCAGTATTTT.